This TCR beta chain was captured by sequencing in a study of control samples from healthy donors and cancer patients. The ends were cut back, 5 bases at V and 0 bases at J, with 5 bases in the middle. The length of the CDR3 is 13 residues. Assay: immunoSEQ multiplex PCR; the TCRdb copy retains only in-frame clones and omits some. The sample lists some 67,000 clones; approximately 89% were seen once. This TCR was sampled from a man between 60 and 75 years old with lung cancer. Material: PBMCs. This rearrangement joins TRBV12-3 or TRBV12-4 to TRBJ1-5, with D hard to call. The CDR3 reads CASSLSSNQPQHF. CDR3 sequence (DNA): TGTGCCAGCAGTCTAAGTAGCAATCAGCCCCAGCATTTT.